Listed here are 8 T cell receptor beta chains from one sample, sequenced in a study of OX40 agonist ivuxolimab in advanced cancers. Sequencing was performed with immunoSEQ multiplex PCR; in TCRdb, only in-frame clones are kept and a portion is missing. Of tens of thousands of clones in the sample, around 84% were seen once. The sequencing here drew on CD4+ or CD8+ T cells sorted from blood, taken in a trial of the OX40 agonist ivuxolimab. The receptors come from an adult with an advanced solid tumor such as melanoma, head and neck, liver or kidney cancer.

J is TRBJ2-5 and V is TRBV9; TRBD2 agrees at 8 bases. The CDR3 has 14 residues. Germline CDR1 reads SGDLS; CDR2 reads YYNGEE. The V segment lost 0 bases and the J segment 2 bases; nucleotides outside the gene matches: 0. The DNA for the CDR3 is TGTGCCAGCAGCGTAGCGGGGGGGCAAGAGACCCAGTACTTC. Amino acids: CASSVAGGQETQYF.

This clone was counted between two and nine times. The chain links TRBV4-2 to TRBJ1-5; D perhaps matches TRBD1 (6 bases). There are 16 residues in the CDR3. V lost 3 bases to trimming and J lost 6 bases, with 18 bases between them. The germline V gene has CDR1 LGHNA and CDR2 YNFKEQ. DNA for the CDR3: TGTGCCAGCAGCCAGGAATCAGGGGAGGGGGGTCAGCCCCAGCATTTT. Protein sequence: CASSQESGEGGQPQHF.

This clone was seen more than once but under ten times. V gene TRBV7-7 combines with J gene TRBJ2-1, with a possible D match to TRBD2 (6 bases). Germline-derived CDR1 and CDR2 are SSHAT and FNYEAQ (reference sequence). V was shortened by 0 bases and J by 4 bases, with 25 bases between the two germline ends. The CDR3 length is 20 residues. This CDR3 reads CASSLAFSGQITGKYNEQFF. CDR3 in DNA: TGTGCCAGCAGCTTAGCATTTAGCGGTCAAATAACGGGGAAATACAATGAGCAGTTCTTC. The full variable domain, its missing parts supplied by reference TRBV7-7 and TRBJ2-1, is GAGVSQSPRYKVTKRGQDVTLRCDPISSHATLYWYQQALGQGPEFLTYFNYEAQPDKSGLPSDRFSAERPEGSISTLTIQRTEQRDSAMYRCASSLAFSGQITGKYNEQFFGPGTRLTVL.

The CDR3 DNA follows: TGTGCCAGCAGTTTTTTGGGCGGGAGGAACTACGAGCAGTACTTC. This encodes CASSFLGGRNYEQYF. This chain uses TRBV27 with TRBJ2-7; 8 positions agree with TRBD2. The CDR3 spans 15 residues. Germline V gene data show CDR1 as MNHEY and CDR2 as SMNVEV (reference sequence). J gave up 3 bases and V 3 bases, and 7 bases lay outside the gene matches.

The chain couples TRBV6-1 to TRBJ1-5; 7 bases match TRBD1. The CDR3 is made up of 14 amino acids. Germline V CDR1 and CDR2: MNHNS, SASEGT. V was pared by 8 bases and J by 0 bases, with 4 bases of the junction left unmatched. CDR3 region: CASRTGYSNQPQHF. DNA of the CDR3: TGTGCCAGCCGGACAGGATATAGCAATCAGCCCCAGCATTTT.

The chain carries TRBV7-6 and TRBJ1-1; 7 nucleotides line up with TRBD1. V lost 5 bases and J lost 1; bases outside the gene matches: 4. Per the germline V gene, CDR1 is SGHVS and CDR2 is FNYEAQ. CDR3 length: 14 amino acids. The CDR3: CASSLDRANTEAFF. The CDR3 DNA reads TGTGCCAGCAGCCTAGACAGGGCGAACACTGAAGCTTTCTTT.

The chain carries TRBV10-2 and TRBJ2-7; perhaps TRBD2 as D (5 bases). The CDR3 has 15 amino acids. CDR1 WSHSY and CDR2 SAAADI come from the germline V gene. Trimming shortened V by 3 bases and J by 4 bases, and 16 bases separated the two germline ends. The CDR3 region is CASSDAGTFSYEQYF. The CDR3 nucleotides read TGCGCCAGCAGTGACGCGGGCACCTTCTCTTACGAGCAGTACTTC.

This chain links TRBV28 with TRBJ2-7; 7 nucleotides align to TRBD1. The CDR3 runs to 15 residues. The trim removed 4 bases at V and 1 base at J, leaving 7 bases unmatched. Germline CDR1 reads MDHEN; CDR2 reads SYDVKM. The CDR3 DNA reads TGTGCCAGCAGTTCTCCGCGACAGGGATCCTACGAGCAGTACTTC. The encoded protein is CASSSPRQGSYEQYF.